This T cell receptor (beta chain) was profiled in a study of shared clonotypes between healthy human individuals. About the research overall: The plates for each donor numbered three CD4 naive, three CD4 memory, two CD8 naive and one CD8 memory. Regarding the study as a whole: When compared with the clonotypes that were shared by all four sorted-subset donors, the non-shared clonotypes turned out to have lower generation probabilities.

The naive CD8 fraction comprised CD45RO-negative cells positively selected for CCR7 and excluded terminally differentiated effector memory CD45RA+ cells. Points on this clone: No antigen is known for it.

The data were produced by immunoSEQ multiplex PCR, yet TCRdb's version contains in-frame clones alone and is incomplete. The table has just over 2,000,000 clones, about 94% seen once. Per the germline V gene, CDR1 is MGHRA and CDR2 is YSYEKL. V dropped 0 bases and J dropped 6 bases, with 12 bases sitting between them. The CDR3 has 15 amino acids. V usage is TRBV4-1 and J usage is TRBJ2-1, with D possibly TRBD1 on 5 matching bases. This TCR was recovered from a man younger than 35 in good health. Sequencing used naive CD8+ T cells sorted from blood. CDR3 sequence reads: CASSQDQGSVNEQFF. In DNA, the CDR3 is TGCGCCAGCAGCCAAGATCAGGGAAGCGTCAATGAGCAGTTCTTC.